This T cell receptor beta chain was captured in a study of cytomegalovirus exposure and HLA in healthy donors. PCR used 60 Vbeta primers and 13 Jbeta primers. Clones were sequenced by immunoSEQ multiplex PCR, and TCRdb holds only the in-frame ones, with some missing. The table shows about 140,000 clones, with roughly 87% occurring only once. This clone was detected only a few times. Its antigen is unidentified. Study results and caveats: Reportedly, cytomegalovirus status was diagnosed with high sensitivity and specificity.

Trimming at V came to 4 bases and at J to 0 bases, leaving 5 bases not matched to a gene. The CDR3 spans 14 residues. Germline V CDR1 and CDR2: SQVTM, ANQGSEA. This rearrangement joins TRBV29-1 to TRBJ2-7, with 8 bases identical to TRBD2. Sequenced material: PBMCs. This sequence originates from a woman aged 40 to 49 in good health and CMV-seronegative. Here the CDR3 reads CSVAISGASYEQYF. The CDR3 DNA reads TGCAGCGTTGCGATTAGCGGGGCCTCCTACGAGCAGTACTTC.